This T cell receptor beta chain is from a study of blood T cells in healthy people across ages. The CDR3 has 14 residues. With V trimmed by 0 bases and J by 8 bases, 5 bases remained unmatched. Germline V gene sequence: CDR1 SNHLY, CDR2 FYNNEI. With regard to this clonotype: What it recognizes is unknown.

Using a J-beta primer mix together with a sample-barcoded 5' primer, a second PCR was run for roughly 7 to 11 cycles. From each sample, at least 2.5 million paired-end reads containing CDR3 were obtained. MiXCR, run by TCRdb on the 5' RACE reads, gives a single entry per CDR3 protein. Of 1.5 million or so distinct CDR3 sequences listed, roughly 40% were seen once; the top ten hold 7.9%. Every sample had a minimum of 7 million PBMCs isolated. Study results and limitations: Investigators viewed diversity estimates from one million T cells as underestimates, the study reported. Age brought a roughly linear fall in TCR beta diversity measured per million T cells.

What was sequenced was blood. The chain links TRBV2 to TRBJ1-2, with TRBD1 identical over 8 bases. This sequence was found in a woman under 30 in good health. The CDR3 sequence: CASSEADRAYGYTF. The DNA of the CDR3 is TGTGCCAGCAGTGAAGCGGACAGGGCGTACGGCTACACCTTC.